This T cell receptor beta chain emerged from a study of blood T cell repertoires in COVID-19. Overall study context: Acute and convalescent COVID-19 samples came from the United States, Italy and Spain. T cells, B-cell-depleted T cells, or PBMCs supplied cDNA or gDNA.

TCRdb keeps only in-frame clones here, not all; method: immunoSEQ multiplex PCR. The sample carries about 340,000 clones, around 82% recorded once. Per germline, CDR1 LNHDA and CDR2 SQIVND (reference sequence). The CDR3 consists of 14 residues. Trimming took off 9 bases at V and 2 bases at J, with 13 bases between the two ends. The origin of this receptor is a man aged 25 to 40 with active or convalescent COVID-19. This chain links TRBV19 with TRBJ2-2; the D gene is possibly TRBD1 (6 bases). Specimen: peripheral blood. The CDR3 loop reads CASAWGPNTGELFF. The CDR3 DNA follows: TGTGCCAGCGCGTGGGGGCCCAACACCGGGGAGCTGTTTTTT. The full variable domain, rest sourced from reference TRBV19 and TRBJ2-2, is DGGITQSPKYLFRKEGQNVTLSCEQNLNHDAMYWYRQDPGQGLRLIYYSQIVNDFQKGDIAEGYSVSREKKESFPLTVTSAQKNPTAFYLCASAWGPNTGELFFGEGSRLTVL.